These 4 T cell receptor beta chains share one sample of origin, sequenced in a study of blood T cells in healthy people across ages. PCR was performed a second time for about 7 to 11 cycles using a sample-barcoded 5' primer and a J-beta primer mix. TCRdb reprocessed the 5' RACE reads with MiXCR, giving one entry per CDR3 protein. This table has roughly 500,000 distinct CDR3 sequences, around 24% appearing once. The same data also went into a second study, on T cells of mothers and their children.

What was sequenced was blood. The receptor source for this set is a boy aged 5-17 years in good health.

This chain connects TRBV7-9 to TRBJ1-4, with D possibly being TRBD1 (5 bases). Trimming shortened V by 2 bases and J by 7 bases, and 17 bases separated the two germline ends. The CDR3 length is 16 residues. Germline CDR1 SEHNR, CDR2 FQNEAQ (reference sequence). The CDR3 nucleotides are TGTGCCAGCAGCTTAAAACCGGCGGCGAGGGGTGAAAAACTGTTTTTT. It yields the protein CASSLKPAARGEKLFF.

The rearrangement uses TRBV20-1 and TRBJ1-1; TRBD1 agrees at 8 bases. Trimming at V came to 6 bases and at J to 0 bases, leaving 12 bases not matched to a gene. The CDR3 is 16 amino acids. Germline CDR1 is DFQATT and CDR2 is SNEGSKA (reference sequence). The CDR3 DNA reads TGCAGTGCCCAGGCCAACGGACAGGGAATGAACACTGAAGCTTTCTTT. This gives the protein CSAQANGQGMNTEAFF.

This clonotype was detected a few times. V gene TRBV7-9 combines with J gene TRBJ2-7; perhaps TRBD2 as D (6 bases). In germline, CDR1 is SEHNR, CDR2 FQNEAQ (reference sequence). This CDR3 contains 16 residues. V dropped 1 base and J dropped 3 bases, with 16 bases sitting between them. In DNA form, the CDR3 reads TGTGCCAGCAGCTTAGGACCGGGCGGGGCCAACTACGAGCAGTACTTC. Protein sequence: CASSLGPGGANYEQYF.

The chain carries TRBV10-3 and TRBJ2-7; D is tentatively TRBD1 or TRBD2 (8 bases each). V lost 3 bases and J lost 6, with 15 bases in between. Germline V gene lookup returns CDR1 ENHRY and CDR2 SYGVKD. The CDR3 runs to 14 residues. CDR3 protein: CAISDQGAGGEQYF. CDR3 sequence (DNA): TGTGCCATCAGTGACCAGGGGGCGGGGGGCGAGCAGTACTTC.